This T cell receptor beta chain was sequenced in a study of siplizumab effects on memory and regulatory T cells. General study results and limits: Naive-or-memory phenotypes were unassignable for roughly 75-95% of proliferating CD4+ or CD8+ clones. The diversity of naive T cells seemed greater than that of memory cells, and their alloresponse contribution seemed major.

From germline, CDR1 is LNHDA and CDR2 SQIVND (reference sequence). This CDR3 region has 13 residues. V lost 7 bases and J 5 bases, leaving 14 bases between the germline ends. Profiled with immunoSEQ multiplex PCR; TCRdb holds only in-frame clones, not every one. Among approximately 100,000 clones listed, about 93% were seen once. With regard to this clone: What it binds is unknown.

Sequencing was carried out using non-Treg CD4+ T cells sorted from blood. The V gene is TRBV19, the J gene TRBJ1-1, with D perhaps TRBD1 (5 bases). The source of this sequence is a human donor in good health. The CDR3 sequence is CASIVFGGTEAFF. CDR3 DNA: TGTGCCAGTATCGTCTTCGGGGGGACTGAAGCTTTCTTT.